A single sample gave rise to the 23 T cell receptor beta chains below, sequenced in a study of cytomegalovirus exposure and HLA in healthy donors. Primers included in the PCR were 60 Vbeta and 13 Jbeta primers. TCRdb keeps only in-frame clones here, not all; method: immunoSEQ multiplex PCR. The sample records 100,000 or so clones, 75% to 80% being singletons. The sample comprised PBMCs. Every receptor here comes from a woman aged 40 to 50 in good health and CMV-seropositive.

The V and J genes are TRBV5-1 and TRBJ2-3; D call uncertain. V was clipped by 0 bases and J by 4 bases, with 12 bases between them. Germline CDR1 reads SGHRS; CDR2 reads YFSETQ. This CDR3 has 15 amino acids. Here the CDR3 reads CASSLDYPRSDTQYF. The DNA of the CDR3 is TGCGCCAGCAGCTTGGACTACCCCCGGTCAGATACGCAGTATTTT.

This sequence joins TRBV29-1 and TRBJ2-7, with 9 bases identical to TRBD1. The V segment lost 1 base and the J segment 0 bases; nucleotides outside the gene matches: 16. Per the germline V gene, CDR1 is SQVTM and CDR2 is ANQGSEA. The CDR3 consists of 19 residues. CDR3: CSVEVPRTGVLKGSYEQYF. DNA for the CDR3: TGCAGCGTTGAAGTACCGAGGACAGGGGTCCTAAAGGGCTCCTACGAGCAGTACTTC.

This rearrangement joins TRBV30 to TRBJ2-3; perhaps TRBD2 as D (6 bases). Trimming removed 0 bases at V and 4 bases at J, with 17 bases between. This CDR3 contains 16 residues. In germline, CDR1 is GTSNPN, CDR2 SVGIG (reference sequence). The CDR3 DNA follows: TGTGCCTGGAGTGTACGGGGCGGGGCAGGGCCAGATACGCAGTATTTT. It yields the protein CAWSVRGGAGPDTQYF. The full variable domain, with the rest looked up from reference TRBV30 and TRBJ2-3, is SQTIHQWPATLVQPVGSPLSLECTVEGTSNPNLYWYRQAAGRGLQLLFYSVGIGQISSEVPQNLSASRPQDRQFILSSKKLLLSDSGFYLCAWSVRGGAGPDTQYFGPGTRLTVL.

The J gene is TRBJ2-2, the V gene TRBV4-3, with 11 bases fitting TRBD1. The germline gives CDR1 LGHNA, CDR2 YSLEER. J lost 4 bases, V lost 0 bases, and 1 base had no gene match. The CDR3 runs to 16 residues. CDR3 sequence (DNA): TGCGCCAGCAGCCAAGACGGGACAGGGGGCACCGGGGAGCTGTTTTTT. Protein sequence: CASSQDGTGGTGELFF.

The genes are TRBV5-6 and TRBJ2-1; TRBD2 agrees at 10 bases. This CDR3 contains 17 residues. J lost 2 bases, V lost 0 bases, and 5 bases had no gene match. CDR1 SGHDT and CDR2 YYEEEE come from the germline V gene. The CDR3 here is CASSLALSGRAYNEQFF. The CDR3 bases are TGTGCCAGCAGCTTGGCCCTCAGCGGGAGGGCCTACAATGAGCAGTTCTTC.

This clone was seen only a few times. CDR3 DNA: TGCGCCAGCAGCCATGCCGGGACAGTCGACTATGGCTACACCTTC. Amino acid sequence: CASSHAGTVDYGYTF. The rearrangement joins TRBV4-3 to TRBJ1-2; 7 bases are shared with TRBD1. J was trimmed by 3 bases and V by 3 bases; bases with no gene match: 7. The germline V gene encodes CDR1 LGHNA and CDR2 YSLEER. The CDR3 length is 15 residues.

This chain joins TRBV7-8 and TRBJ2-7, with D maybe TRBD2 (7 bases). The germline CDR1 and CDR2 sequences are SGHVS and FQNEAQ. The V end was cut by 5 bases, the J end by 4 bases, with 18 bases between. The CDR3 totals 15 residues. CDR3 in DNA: TGTGCCAGCAGCCGATTGGAGGGGGGGGCTTACGAGCAGTACTTC. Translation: CASSRLEGGAYEQYF.

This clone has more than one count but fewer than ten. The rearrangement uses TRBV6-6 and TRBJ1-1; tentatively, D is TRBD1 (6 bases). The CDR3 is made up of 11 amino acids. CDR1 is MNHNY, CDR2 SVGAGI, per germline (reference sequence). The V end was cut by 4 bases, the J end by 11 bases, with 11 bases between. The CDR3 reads CASSFGQSAFF. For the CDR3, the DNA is TGTGCCAGCAGTTTCGGACAGTCGGCTTTCTTT.

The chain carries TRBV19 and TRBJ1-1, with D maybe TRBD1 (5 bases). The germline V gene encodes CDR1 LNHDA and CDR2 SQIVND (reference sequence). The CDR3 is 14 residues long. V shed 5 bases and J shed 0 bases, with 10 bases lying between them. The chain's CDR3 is CASSHRGVNTEAFF. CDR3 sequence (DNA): TGTGCCAGTAGTCATCGGGGGGTGAACACTGAAGCTTTCTTT.

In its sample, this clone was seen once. The CDR3 bases are TGTGCCAGCAGCTTAGTTCCCATGAACACTGAAGCTTTCTTT. This translates into CASSLVPMNTEAFF. V gene TRBV11-3 combines with J gene TRBJ1-1; D is uncertain. Germline loops: CDR1 SGHNT, CDR2 YENEEA. This CDR3 contains 14 residues. V was trimmed by 1 base and J by 0 bases, leaving 6 bases between them.

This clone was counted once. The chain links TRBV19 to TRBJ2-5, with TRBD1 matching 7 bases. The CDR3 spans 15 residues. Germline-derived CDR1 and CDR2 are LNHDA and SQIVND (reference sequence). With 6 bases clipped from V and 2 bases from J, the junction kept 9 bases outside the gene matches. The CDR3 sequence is CASRQGVLGQETQYF. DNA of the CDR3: TGTGCCAGTAGGCAGGGGGTCTTGGGGCAAGAGACCCAGTACTTC.

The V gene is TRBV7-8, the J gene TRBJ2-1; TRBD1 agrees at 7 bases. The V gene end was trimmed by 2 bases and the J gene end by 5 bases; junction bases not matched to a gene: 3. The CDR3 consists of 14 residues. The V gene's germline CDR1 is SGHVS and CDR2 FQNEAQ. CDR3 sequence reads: CASSLSGGHNEQFF. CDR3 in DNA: TGTGCCAGCAGCTTATCAGGGGGACACAATGAGCAGTTCTTC.

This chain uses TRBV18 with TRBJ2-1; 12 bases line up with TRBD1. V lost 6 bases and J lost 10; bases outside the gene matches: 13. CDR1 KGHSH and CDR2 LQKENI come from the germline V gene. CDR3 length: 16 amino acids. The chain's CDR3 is CASSSNPGQGAVEQFF. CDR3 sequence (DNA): TGTGCCAGCTCGTCTAATCCGGGACAGGGGGCAGTCGAGCAGTTCTTC.

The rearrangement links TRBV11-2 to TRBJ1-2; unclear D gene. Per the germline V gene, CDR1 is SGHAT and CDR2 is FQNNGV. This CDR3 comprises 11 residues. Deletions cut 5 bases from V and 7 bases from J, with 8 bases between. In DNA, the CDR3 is TGTGCCAGCAGCCCGGGTATTGGCTACACCTTC. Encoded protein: CASSPGIGYTF.

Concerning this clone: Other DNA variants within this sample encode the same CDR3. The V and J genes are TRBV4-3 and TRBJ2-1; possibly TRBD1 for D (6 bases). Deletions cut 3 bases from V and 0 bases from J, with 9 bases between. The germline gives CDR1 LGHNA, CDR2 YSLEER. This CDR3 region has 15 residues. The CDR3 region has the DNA TGCGCCAGCAGCCAGAGAGGGGGCTCCTACAATGAGCAGTTCTTC. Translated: CASSQRGGSYNEQFF.

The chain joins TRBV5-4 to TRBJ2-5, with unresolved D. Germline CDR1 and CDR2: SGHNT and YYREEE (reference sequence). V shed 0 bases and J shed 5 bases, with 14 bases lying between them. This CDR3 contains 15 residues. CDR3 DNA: TGTGCCAGCAGCTTGGGAGTAGGCGTTAGCGAGACCCAGTACTTC. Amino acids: CASSLGVGVSETQYF. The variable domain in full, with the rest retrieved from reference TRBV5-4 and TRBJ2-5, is ETGVTQSPTHLIKTRGQQVTLRCSSQSGHNTVSWYQQALGQGPQFIFQYYREEENGRGNFPPRFSGLQFPNYSSELNVNALELDDSALYLCASSLGVGVSETQYFGPGTRLLVL.

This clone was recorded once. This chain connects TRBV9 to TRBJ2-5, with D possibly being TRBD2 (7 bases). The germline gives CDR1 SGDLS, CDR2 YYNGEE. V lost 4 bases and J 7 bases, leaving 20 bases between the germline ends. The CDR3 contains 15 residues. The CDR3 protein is CASSPSPERGGTQYF. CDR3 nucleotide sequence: TGTGCCAGCAGCCCATCCCCCGAGAGGGGGGGGACCCAGTACTTC. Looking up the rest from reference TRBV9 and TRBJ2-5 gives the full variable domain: DSGVTQTPKHLITATGQRVTLRCSPRSGDLSVYWYQQSLDQGLQFLIQYYNGEERAKGNILERFSAQQFPDLHSELNLSSLELGDSALYFCASSPSPERGGTQYFGPGTRLLVL.

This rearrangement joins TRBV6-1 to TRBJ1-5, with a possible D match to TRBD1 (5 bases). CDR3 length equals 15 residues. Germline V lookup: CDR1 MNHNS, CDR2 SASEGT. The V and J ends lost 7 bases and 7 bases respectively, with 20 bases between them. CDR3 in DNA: TGTGCCAGCACCCAGGTTGTTACAGGTTTCCAGCCCCAGCATTTT. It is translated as CASTQVVTGFQPQHF.

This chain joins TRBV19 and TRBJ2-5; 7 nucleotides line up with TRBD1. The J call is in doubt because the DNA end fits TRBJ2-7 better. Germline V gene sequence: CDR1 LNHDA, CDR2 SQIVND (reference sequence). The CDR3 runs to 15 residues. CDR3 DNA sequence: TGTGCCAGTAGCGGACAGGAGATGGACTCCTACGAGCAGTACTTC. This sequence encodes CASSGQEMDSYEQYF.

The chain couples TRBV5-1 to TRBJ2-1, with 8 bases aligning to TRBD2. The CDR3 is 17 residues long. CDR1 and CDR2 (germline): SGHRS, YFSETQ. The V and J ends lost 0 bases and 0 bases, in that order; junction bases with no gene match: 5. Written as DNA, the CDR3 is TGCGCCAGCAGCTTGGCCGGCGGGGGGAGCTCCTACAATGAGCAGTTCTTC. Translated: CASSLAGGGSSYNEQFF.

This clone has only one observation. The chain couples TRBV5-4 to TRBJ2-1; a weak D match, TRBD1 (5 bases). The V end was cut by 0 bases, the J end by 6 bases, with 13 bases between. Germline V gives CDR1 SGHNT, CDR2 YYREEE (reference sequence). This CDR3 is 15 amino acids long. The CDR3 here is CASSLEGQGLNEQFF. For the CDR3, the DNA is TGTGCCAGCAGCTTGGAGGGCCAGGGTCTCAATGAGCAGTTCTTC.

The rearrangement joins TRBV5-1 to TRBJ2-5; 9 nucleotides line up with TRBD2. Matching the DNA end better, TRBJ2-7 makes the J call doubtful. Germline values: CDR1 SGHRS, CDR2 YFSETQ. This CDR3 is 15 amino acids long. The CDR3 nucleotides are TGCGCCAGCAGCTTGGGACTAGCGGTAACTTACGAGCAGTACTTC. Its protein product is CASSLGLAVTYEQYF.

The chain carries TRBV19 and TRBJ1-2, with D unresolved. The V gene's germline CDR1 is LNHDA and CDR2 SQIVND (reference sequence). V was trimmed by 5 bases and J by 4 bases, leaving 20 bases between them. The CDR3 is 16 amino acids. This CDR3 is CASSDPGSPVGYGYTF. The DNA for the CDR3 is TGTGCCAGTAGTGACCCCGGGTCCCCGGTCGGCTATGGCTACACCTTC.